A selection of T cell receptor beta chains follows, all from one sample in a study of technical replicates of blood from several donors. Assay used: immunoSEQ multiplex PCR; TCRdb lists only in-frame clones, some missing. The sample includes approximately 100,000 clones, over 90% of them seen just once. Sequenced input: T cells isolated from PBMCs. These receptors were obtained from a human donor in good health. CDR3s include the opening cysteine and the closing phenylalanine or tryptophan. Fields, in order: D gene, V gene, J gene, clone size, CDR3 DNA, CDR3 protein. A D gene is named only where the DNA matches it firmly. Some rows mark clone size as missing; the rest say once, few, many or name a class of expanded clone.

D gene: TRBD2
V gene: TRBV19
J gene: TRBJ2-7
clone size: .
CDR3 DNA: TGTGCCAGTAGTATAGTCGGGACTAGCATCTACGAGCAGTACTTC
CDR3 protein: CASSIVGTSIYEQYF

D gene: TRBD2
V gene: TRBV13
J gene: TRBJ2-3
clone size: .
CDR3 DNA: TGTGCCAGCAGCCCCGGGACTAGCGGGAGTCTTGGGGATACGCAGTATTTT
CDR3 protein: CASSPGTSGSLGDTQYF

D gene: .
V gene: TRBV6-5
J gene: TRBJ1-1
clone size: few
CDR3 DNA: TGTGCCAGCAATTCAAGACAGGCCAACACTGAAGCTTTCTTT
CDR3 protein: CASNSRQANTEAFF

D gene: .
V gene: TRBV5-1
J gene: TRBJ2-1
clone size: .
CDR3 DNA: TGCGCCAGCTCTGCGGGGTACTCCTACAATGAGCAGTTCTTC
CDR3 protein: CASSAGYSYNEQFF

D gene: TRBD2
V gene: TRBV19
J gene: TRBJ2-1
clone size: .
CDR3 DNA: TGTGCCAGTAGTAAAGAGCGGGGGGGATACAATGAGCAGTTCTTC
CDR3 protein: CASSKERGGYNEQFF

D gene: .
V gene: TRBV19
J gene: TRBJ2-5
clone size: .
CDR3 DNA: TGTGCCAGTAGTACTACTAGCCAAGAGACCCAGTACTTC
CDR3 protein: CASSTTSQETQYF

D gene: TRBD2
V gene: TRBV5-6
J gene: TRBJ2-7
clone size: .
CDR3 DNA: TGTGCCAGCAGCTTGGCTGGGGCTAGCGGGAGGGCCTCCGAGCAGTACTTC
CDR3 protein: CASSLAGASGRASEQYF

D gene: TRBD1
V gene: TRBV7-9
J gene: TRBJ1-2
clone size: .
CDR3 DNA: TGTGCCAGCAGCACGACAGGGCACTATGGCTACACCTTC
CDR3 protein: CASSTTGHYGYTF

D gene: TRBD1
V gene: TRBV27
J gene: TRBJ1-1
clone size: .
CDR3 DNA: TGTGCCAGCAGTGCATGGGACAGCGTCACTGAAGCTTTCTTT
CDR3 protein: CASSAWDSVTEAFF

D gene: TRBD1
V gene: TRBV19
J gene: TRBJ1-4
clone size: .
CDR3 DNA: TGTGCCAGTAGTTCCCGGGACAGGGTTGGTGAAAAACTGTTTTTT
CDR3 protein: CASSSRDRVGEKLFF

D gene: .
V gene: TRBV11-2
J gene: TRBJ1-3
clone size: .
CDR3 DNA: TGTGCCAGCAGCTTGGCTGGTTTCGGGTTTGGAAACACCATATATTTT
CDR3 protein: CASSLAGFGFGNTIYF

D gene: .
V gene: TRBV19
J gene: TRBJ2-1
clone size: once
CDR3 DNA: TGTGCCAGTAGTATTCGGGCAGGGAAAGTTGATGAGCAGTTCTTC
CDR3 protein: CASSIRAGKVDEQFF

D gene: TRBD1
V gene: TRBV5-1
J gene: TRBJ1-2
clone size: .
CDR3 DNA: TGCGCCAGCAGCTCCCCAGGGGGCTATGGCTACACCTTC
CDR3 protein: CASSSPGGYGYTF

D gene: TRBD1
V gene: TRBV11-3
J gene: TRBJ1-1
clone size: .
CDR3 DNA: TGTGCCAGCAGCGCACCGGGACAGAGGTCGGCTTTCTTT
CDR3 protein: CASSAPGQRSAFF

D gene: .
V gene: TRBV2
J gene: TRBJ2-1
clone size: .
CDR3 DNA: TGTGCCAGCAGTTCCCAGGCTGAGCAGTTCTTC
CDR3 protein: CASSSQAEQFF

D gene: .
V gene: TRBV12-2
J gene: TRBJ1-1
clone size: .
CDR3 DNA: TGTGCAAGTCGCTTAGAGGGGGACAGGGACCAGATGAACACTGAAGCTTTCTTT
CDR3 protein: CASRLEGDRDQMNTEAFF

D gene: .
V gene: TRBV6-5
J gene: TRBJ2-7
clone size: .
CDR3 DNA: TGTGCCAGCAGTTACGGTGCGAAGCAGTACTTC
CDR3 protein: CASSYGAKQYF

D gene: TRBD1
V gene: TRBV10-3
J gene: TRBJ1-4
clone size: .
CDR3 DNA: TGTGCCACCGCCGGGACAGGGATAAGGGAAAAACTGTTTTTT
CDR3 protein: CATAGTGIREKLFF

D gene: TRBD1
V gene: TRBV19
J gene: TRBJ2-7
clone size: .
CDR3 DNA: TGTGCCAGTAGTAGGACAGGGGGGCTCTACGAGCAGTACTTC
CDR3 protein: CASSRTGGLYEQYF

D gene: TRBD1
V gene: TRBV4-2
J gene: TRBJ1-2
clone size: once
CDR3 DNA: TGTGCCAGCAGCCAAGATGGGACAGGGGGATACGCAGGCTACACCTTC
CDR3 protein: CASSQDGTGGYAGYTF

D gene: .
V gene: TRBV5-1
J gene: TRBJ1-4
clone size: .
CDR3 DNA: TGCGCCAGCAGCTTCCTCGAGGGGAGGGAAAAACTGTTTTTT
CDR3 protein: CASSFLEGREKLFF

D gene: TRBD2
V gene: TRBV27
J gene: TRBJ2-4
clone size: once
CDR3 DNA: TGTGCCAGCAGTCCAATAGCGGGAGGGTTTACTGACAAAAACATTCAGTACTTC
CDR3 protein: CASSPIAGGFTDKNIQYF

D gene: TRBD1
V gene: TRBV28
J gene: TRBJ2-3
clone size: .
CDR3 DNA: TGTGCCAGCAGTTTATCGCCTCGGGACAGCCTCACAGATACGCAGTATTTT
CDR3 protein: CASSLSPRDSLTDTQYF

D gene: TRBD2
V gene: TRBV28
J gene: TRBJ2-1
clone size: .
CDR3 DNA: TGTGCCAGCACCCTCGAGCGGGAACCCTCCTACAATGAGCAGTTCTTC
CDR3 protein: CASTLEREPSYNEQFF

D gene: .
V gene: TRBV6-1
J gene: TRBJ1-1
clone size: .
CDR3 DNA: TGTGCCAGCAGTGACCCTCGACAGCTCACTGAAGCTTTCTTT
CDR3 protein: CASSDPRQLTEAFF

D gene: .
V gene: TRBV30
J gene: TRBJ2-1
clone size: .
CDR3 DNA: TGTGCCTGGAGGACCGCAGGGGTATCCTACAATGAGCAGTTCTTC
CDR3 protein: CAWRTAGVSYNEQFF

D gene: TRBD2
V gene: TRBV4-2
J gene: TRBJ2-2
clone size: .
CDR3 DNA: TGTGCCAGCAGCCAAGTAGCGGGAGGTCGTCGTGTCACCGGGGAGCTGTTTTTT
CDR3 protein: CASSQVAGGRRVTGELFF

D gene: TRBD2
V gene: TRBV19
J gene: TRBJ2-2
clone size: .
CDR3 DNA: TGTGCCAGTAAAAGGTTTTGGCTAGCGGGGAACAAGCGAGGCACCGGGGAGCTGTTTTTT
CDR3 protein: CASKRFWLAGNKRGTGELFF

D gene: TRBD1
V gene: TRBV9
J gene: TRBJ1-3
clone size: once
CDR3 DNA: TGTGCCAGCAGCGTAGGGAGGGGGCCTGGAAACACCATATATTTT
CDR3 protein: CASSVGRGPGNTIYF

D gene: TRBD1
V gene: TRBV9
J gene: TRBJ1-2
clone size: .
CDR3 DNA: TGTGCCAGCAGCGTAGTACTGACAGGGGAGACTAACTATGGCTACACCTTC
CDR3 protein: CASSVVLTGETNYGYTF

D gene: .
V gene: TRBV28
J gene: TRBJ2-6
clone size: .
CDR3 DNA: TGTGCCAGCATGCGGAGCTCTGGGGCCAACGTCCTGACTTTC
CDR3 protein: CASMRSSGANVLTF

D gene: .
V gene: TRBV6-1
J gene: TRBJ1-2
clone size: .
CDR3 DNA: TGTGCCAGCAGCAGGGCCCTCTATGGCTACACCTTC
CDR3 protein: CASSRALYGYTF

D gene: .
V gene: TRBV5-1
J gene: TRBJ1-2
clone size: .
CDR3 DNA: TGCGCCAGCAGCTTGGTTTCGGGGGGAAGGGGTAGCTACACCTTC
CDR3 protein: CASSLVSGGRGSYTF

D gene: TRBD2
V gene: TRBV4-1
J gene: TRBJ2-2
clone size: .
CDR3 DNA: TGCGCCAGCAGCCAGTATGTAGCGGGGGGTTCTAGCGGGGAGCTGTTTTTT
CDR3 protein: CASSQYVAGGSSGELFF

D gene: TRBD1
V gene: TRBV9
J gene: TRBJ2-7
clone size: .
CDR3 DNA: TGTGCCAGCAGCGAGACAGGGAGCCCCTACGAGCAGTACTTC
CDR3 protein: CASSETGSPYEQYF

D gene: .
V gene: TRBV5-1
J gene: TRBJ1-6
clone size: .
CDR3 DNA: TGCGCCAGCAGCTTGAGTGGGGGGGGTAATTCACCCCTCCACTTT
CDR3 protein: CASSLSGGGNSPLHF

D gene: TRBD2
V gene: TRBV4-1
J gene: TRBJ2-5
clone size: .
CDR3 DNA: TGCGCCAGCAGCCCAGGGAGCGGGGGGGCCGAGGGCACAGAGACCCAGTACTTC
CDR3 protein: CASSPGSGGAEGTETQYF

D gene: TRBD1
V gene: TRBV28
J gene: TRBJ1-5
clone size: .
CDR3 DNA: TGTGCCAGCAGTTTTACCGGCAGGGGGAATCAGCCCCAGCATTTT
CDR3 protein: CASSFTGRGNQPQHF

D gene: TRBD2
V gene: TRBV27
J gene: TRBJ2-1
clone size: .
CDR3 DNA: TGTGCCAGCAGTATTCCGGGACTAGCGGGATTCGACAATGAGCAGTTCTTC
CDR3 protein: CASSIPGLAGFDNEQFF

D gene: TRBD1
V gene: TRBV19
J gene: TRBJ2-5
clone size: .
CDR3 DNA: TGTGCCACCCCCCAGGACAGGGATGGGGGAGAGACCCAGTACTTC
CDR3 protein: CATPQDRDGGETQYF

D gene: .
V gene: TRBV11-2
J gene: TRBJ2-2
clone size: .
CDR3 DNA: TGTGCCAGCAGCTTAATAGCGGAGGTCACCGGGGAGCTGTTTTTT
CDR3 protein: CASSLIAEVTGELFF

D gene: .
V gene: TRBV18
J gene: TRBJ2-5
clone size: .
CDR3 DNA: TGTGCCAGCTCAGAGGAGAGGCAAGAGACCCAGTACTTC
CDR3 protein: CASSEERQETQYF

D gene: TRBD2
V gene: TRBV2
J gene: TRBJ2-3
clone size: .
CDR3 DNA: TGTGCCAGCAGTGAAGGTGGACTAGCGACAGATACGCAGTATTTT
CDR3 protein: CASSEGGLATDTQYF